These 14 T cell receptor beta chains were sequenced from one sample in a study of T cells after yellow fever vaccination. TCRdb re-derived calls from the 5' RACE reads in MiXCR, one entry per CDR3 protein. Of 200,000 to 250,000 distinct CDR3 sequences listed, about 3% are singletons. Sample: CD4+ T cells sorted from PBMCs, taken 10 days after the yellow fever booster vaccination. These receptors originate from a young man who received the YFV17D yellow fever vaccine.

J is TRBJ1-5 and V is TRBV4-1, with 7 bases identical to TRBD1. CDR1 and CDR2 from the germline V gene are MGHRA and YSYEKL. The ends lost 4 bases at V and 3 bases at J; junction bases unmatched: 6. The CDR3 is 15 residues long. CDR3 residues: CASSLEDRHNQPQHF. CDR3 nucleotides: TGCGCCAGCAGCCTCGAGGACAGGCACAATCAGCCCCAGCATTTT.

Many counts were recorded for this clonotype. J is TRBJ2-5 and V is TRBV20-1; D is uncertain. Germline V gives CDR1 DFQATT, CDR2 SNEGSKA (reference sequence). The CDR3 runs to 11 residues. V was shortened by 1 base and J by 7 bases, with 7 bases between the two germline ends. The CDR3 DNA reads as TGCAGTGCTAGAGTGGGTGTGACCCAGTACTTC. Amino acid sequence: CSARVGVTQYF.

This clonotype was seen many times. The chain uses TRBV9 and TRBJ2-2; D is ambiguous. Germline CDR1 is SGDLS and CDR2 is YYNGEE. The length of the CDR3 is 17 residues. Trimming cost V 2 bases and J 1 base, with 15 bases left between them. CDR3 loop: CASSVSDLTQNTGELFF. The DNA of the CDR3 is TGTGCCAGCAGCGTTTCCGATCTGACACAGAACACCGGGGAGCTGTTTTTT.

There are many counts of this clonotype. This chain joins TRBV2 and TRBJ2-1; D may be TRBD1 (5 bases). The CDR3 is 16 amino acids. Per the germline V gene, CDR1 is SNHLY and CDR2 is FYNNEI. Between the trimmed V and J ends, which lost 8 bases and 4 bases, there was a span of 21 bases. CDR3 region: CASQARWAQGYNEQFF. DNA for the CDR3: TGTGCCAGCCAAGCAAGGTGGGCCCAGGGATACAATGAGCAGTTCTTC.

The gene calls are TRBV11-3 and TRBJ2-3, with 9 bases identical to TRBD2. The length of the CDR3 is 16 residues. The V and J ends lost 1 base and 3 bases, in that order; junction bases with no gene match: 5. Germline V CDR1 and CDR2: SGHNT, YENEEA. For the CDR3, the DNA is TGTGCCAGCAGCTTAGGTGGCGGGAGGGAGACAGATACGCAGTATTTT. Translating it yields CASSLGGGRETDTQYF.

This clonotype was seen repeatedly, ten times or more. The CDR3 DNA is TGCAGCACCCAAAGGGGGGCGGAAGAGACCCAGTACTTC. Translation gives CSTQRGAEETQYF. The chain employs TRBV29-1 and TRBJ2-5, with D perhaps TRBD1 or TRBD2 (6 bases each). From germline, CDR1 is SQVTM and CDR2 ANQGSEA. With 8 bases removed from V and 3 bases from J, the gap between germline ends came to 16 bases. The length of the CDR3 is 13 residues.

This clonotype appeared many times. The chain recombines TRBV27 with TRBJ1-6, with D perhaps TRBD1 (5 bases). Germline assignment: CDR1 MNHEY and CDR2 SMNVEV (reference sequence). The CDR3 totals 16 residues. V was cut by 0 bases and J by 7 bases, with 13 bases left in between. CDR3 DNA: TGTGCCAGCAGTTTATCAGCGGGGGTTCGGAATTCACCCCTCCACTTT. This translates into CASSLSAGVRNSPLHF.

This clonotype was seen ten or more times. The chain carries TRBV3-1 and TRBJ1-2; a possible D gene is TRBD1 (5 bases). Germline assignment: CDR1 LGHDT and CDR2 YNNKEL (reference sequence). The CDR3 has 15 amino acids. With 4 bases removed from V and 4 bases from J, the gap between germline ends came to 16 bases. CDR3 bases: TGTGCCAGCAGCCTTGGGGACGGCTACTTCTATGGCTACACCTTC. Translation: CASSLGDGYFYGYTF.

This clonotype was detected many times. V and J are TRBV20-1 and TRBJ1-1, with no clear D. The V gene lost 5 bases and the J gene lost 0 bases, with 10 bases spanning the gap. CDR1 and CDR2 (germline): DFQATT, SNEGSKA (reference sequence). The CDR3 contains 13 residues. CDR3 in amino acids: CSAPRELNTEAFF. CDR3 sequence (DNA): TGCAGTGCTCCACGGGAGCTGAACACTGAAGCTTTCTTT.

This clonotype showed up just a few times. The CDR3 coding sequence is TGCGCCAGCAGCCATCGGACAGGAACTAACACTGAAGCTTTCTTT. Encoded protein: CASSHRTGTNTEAFF. The V and J genes are TRBV4-1 and TRBJ1-1, with 7 bases aligning to TRBD1. CDR3 length: 15 amino acids. Unmatched junction bases numbered 6, after V lost 3 bases and J lost 2 bases. Germline loops: CDR1 MGHRA, CDR2 YSYEKL.

There are many counts of this clonotype. V usage is TRBV7-3 and J usage is TRBJ2-1, with 9 bases fitting TRBD2. There are 17 residues in the CDR3. Germline assignment: CDR1 SGHTA and CDR2 FQGTGA. The trim removed 1 base at V and 0 bases at J, leaving 4 bases unmatched. The CDR3 region has the DNA TGTGCCAGCAGCTTAAACGGACTAGCGAGCTCCTACAATGAGCAGTTCTTC. It yields the protein CASSLNGLASSYNEQFF.

This clonotype was seen ten or more times. J is TRBJ2-3 and V is TRBV20-1, with a weak D call TRBD1 (6 bases). Trimming cost V 1 base and J 4 bases, with 9 bases left between them. The CDR3 runs to 13 residues. Germline V gene lookup returns CDR1 DFQATT and CDR2 SNEGSKA (reference sequence). This chain's CDR3 is CSARAPGADTQYF. The CDR3 DNA sequence: TGCAGTGCTAGAGCTCCAGGGGCAGATACGCAGTATTTT.

The rearrangement joins TRBV5-1 to TRBJ1-1, with D possibly being TRBD1 (6 bases). Per the germline V gene, CDR1 is SGHRS and CDR2 is YFSETQ. With 2 bases removed from V and 11 bases from J, the gap between germline ends came to 16 bases. The CDR3 is made up of 13 amino acids. CDR3 sequence (DNA): TGCGCCAGCAGCTTACACAGGGCCGACTTTGCTTTCTTT. Protein product: CASSLHRADFAFF.

This clonotype was detected many times. The chain is built from TRBV7-2 and TRBJ2-5; D remains unclear. Per the germline V gene, CDR1 is SGHTA and CDR2 is FQGNSA. This CDR3 is 12 amino acids long. V was cut by 7 bases and J by 7 bases, with 13 bases left in between. The CDR3 DNA reads as TGTGCCAGCACCCCGGTGAAGGGGACCCAGTACTTC. It yields the protein CASTPVKGTQYF. The full variable domain, completed using reference TRBV7-2 and TRBJ2-5, is GAGVSQSPSNKVTEKGKDVELRCDPISGHTALYWYRQSLGQGLEFLIYFQGNSAPDKSGLPSDRFSAERTGGSVSTLTIQRTQQEDSAVYLCASTPVKGTQYFGPGTRLLVL.